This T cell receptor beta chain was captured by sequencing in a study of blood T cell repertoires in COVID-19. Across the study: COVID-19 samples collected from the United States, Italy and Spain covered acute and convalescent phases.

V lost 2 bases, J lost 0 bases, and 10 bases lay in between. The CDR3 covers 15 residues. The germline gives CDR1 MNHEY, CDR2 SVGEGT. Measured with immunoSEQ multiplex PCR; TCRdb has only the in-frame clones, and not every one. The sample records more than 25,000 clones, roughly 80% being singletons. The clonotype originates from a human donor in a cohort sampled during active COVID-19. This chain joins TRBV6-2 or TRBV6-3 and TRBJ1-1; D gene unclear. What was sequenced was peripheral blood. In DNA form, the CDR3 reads TGTGCCAGCAGTTACCCAGCAGGTCTGAACACTGAAGCTTTCTTT. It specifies CASSYPAGLNTEAFF.